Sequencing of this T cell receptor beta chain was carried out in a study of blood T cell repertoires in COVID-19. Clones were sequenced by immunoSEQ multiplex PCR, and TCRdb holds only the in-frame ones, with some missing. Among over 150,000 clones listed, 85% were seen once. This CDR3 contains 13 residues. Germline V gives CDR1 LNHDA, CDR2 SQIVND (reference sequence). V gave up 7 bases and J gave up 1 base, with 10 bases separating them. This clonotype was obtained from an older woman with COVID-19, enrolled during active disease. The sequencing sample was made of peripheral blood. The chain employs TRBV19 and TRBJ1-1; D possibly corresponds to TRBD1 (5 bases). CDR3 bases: TGTGCCAGTACCCTCGGACAGAACACTGAAGCTTTCTTT. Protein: CASTLGQNTEAFF.